These T cell receptor beta chains were read from a single sample in a study of cytomegalovirus exposure and HLA in healthy donors. Some clones are missing from TCRdb's copy, which holds only in-frame ones; the method was immunoSEQ multiplex PCR. Among approximately 120,000 clones listed, about 82% were seen once. The sample taken for sequencing was PBMCs. These receptors originate from a man in his fifties or sixties in good health and CMV-seronegative. Both conserved end residues are part of each CDR3. A D gene is named only where the DNA matches it firmly. The listing skips clone size in some rows; elsewhere it reads once, few, many or a size class.

j_call | clone_size | v_call | d_call | cdr3_nt | cdr3_aa
TRBJ2-2 | - | TRBV30 | TRBD2 | TGTGCCTGGAGTGTACGGGGGGGGCAAACCGGGGAGCTGTTTTTT | CAWSVRGGQTGELFF
TRBJ1-6 | once | TRBV5-1 | - | TGCGCCAGCAGCTCAGGGGAGTACTATAATTCACCCCTCCACTTT | CASSSGEYYNSPLHF
TRBJ2-7 | - | TRBV4-1 | - | TGCGCCAGCAGCGGAGGCGCCAGGGGACCCTCCTACGAGCAGTACTTC | CASSGGARGPSYEQYF
TRBJ1-5 | - | TRBV5-4 | - | TGTGCCAGCAGCTCAGACAGCGATAGCAATCAGCCCCAGCATTTT | CASSSDSDSNQPQHF
TRBJ2-1 | few | TRBV7-8 | - | TGTGCCAGCTTTGACCAGGGGTTAAGCTCCTACAATGAGCAGTTCTTC | CASFDQGLSSYNEQFF
TRBJ2-1 | - | TRBV19 | TRBD1 | TGTGCCAGTAGACAGACAGGGGGCTATGTGAAGAATGAGCAGTTCTTC | CASRQTGGYVKNEQFF
TRBJ2-2 | few | TRBV2 | - | TGTGCCAGCAGGGCCTTGACTAACACCGGGGAGCTGTTTTTT | CASRALTNTGELFF
TRBJ2-2 | - | TRBV5-1 | - | TGCGCCAGCAGCTTTCAGGGGCTGAACACCGGGGAGCTGTTTTTT | CASSFQGLNTGELFF
TRBJ1-2 | - | TRBV6-5 | - | TGTGCCAGCAGGGCACCGACAGGCACATATGGCTACACCTTC | CASRAPTGTYGYTF
TRBJ1-1 | few | TRBV7-2 | TRBD1 | TGTGCCAGCAGCTTATCGTTGGACAGGGGTGGAACTGAAGCTTTCTTT | CASSLSLDRGGTEAFF
TRBJ1-5 | - | TRBV5-5 | TRBD1 | TGTGCCAGCAGCTTGGTCGGGACAGGGGATCAGCCCCAGCATTTT | CASSLVGTGDQPQHF
TRBJ2-3 | few | TRBV6-6 | - | TGTGCCAGCAGTTCGGGCGGGGCAGATACGCAGTATTTT | CASSSGGADTQYF
TRBJ1-2 | few | TRBV5-6 | TRBD1 | TGTGCCAGCAGCGGACAGGGGGCCTATGGCTACACCTTC | CASSGQGAYGYTF
TRBJ2-2 | - | TRBV4-1 | TRBD1 | TGCGCCAGCCGGACAGGGACCACCGGGGAGCTGTTTTTT | CASRTGTTGELFF
TRBJ2-2 | - | TRBV6-6 | TRBD2 | TGTGCCAGCAGTTCCCCTCTGGCGGGGGGCACCGGGGAGCTGTTTTTT | CASSSPLAGGTGELFF
TRBJ1-1 | - | TRBV19 | - | TGTGCCAGTAGTATCGGGGGAGGTGGTGAAGCTTTCTTT | CASSIGGGGEAFF
TRBJ2-2 | - | TRBV7-9 | TRBD2 | TGTGCCAGCACCAAACAGACTAGCGGGGGCCTCTACACCGGGGAGCTGTTTTTT | CASTKQTSGGLYTGELFF
TRBJ1-5 | - | TRBV28 | - | TGTGCCAGCAGTTTTAGGGGGGAGGGGGTCAATCAGCCCCAGCATTTT | CASSFRGEGVNQPQHF
TRBJ1-4 | - | TRBV5-4 | - | TGTGCCAGCAGCTTTGAGGGGAGGGAAAAACTGTTTTTT | CASSFEGREKLFF
TRBJ2-3 | few | TRBV18 | - | TGTGCCAGCTCACCACTTGTTACAGGAAGCACAGATACGCAGTATTTT | CASSPLVTGSTDTQYF
TRBJ1-4 | few | TRBV5-1 | TRBD1 | TGCGCCAGCAGAATCGACAGGGGGGGGTTCCCTGAAAAACTGTTTTTT | CASRIDRGGFPEKLFF
TRBJ2-5 | - | TRBV7-9 | - | TGTGCCAGCAGCTTCTCCCAGGGGGGAGAGACCCAGTACTTC | CASSFSQGGETQYF
TRBJ1-1 | - | TRBV7-7 | TRBD1 | TGTGCCAGCAGTCAGGGGGTGAACACTGAAGCTTTCTTT | CASSQGVNTEAFF
TRBJ2-3 | - | TRBV27 | TRBD2 | TGTGCCAGCAATCGACTAGCGGGCACAGATACGCAGTATTTT | CASNRLAGTDTQYF
TRBJ1-2 | few | TRBV29-1 | - | TGCAGCGTTGAAGACCCCAGGGTTGACTATGGCTACACCTTC | CSVEDPRVDYGYTF
TRBJ1-2 | - | TRBV10-3 | TRBD1 | TGTGCCATCAGTGAGTCCAATTCAGGACAGGGGAACTATGGCTACACCTTC | CAISESNSGQGNYGYTF
TRBJ1-1 | few | TRBV30 | TRBD1 | TGTGCCTGGAGGGGACAGCTATACACTGAAGCTTTCTTT | CAWRGQLYTEAFF
TRBJ1-2 | - | TRBV6-5 | TRBD1 | TGTGCCAGCACACAGGGGATCCATGGCTACACCTTC | CASTQGIHGYTF
TRBJ2-2 | - | TRBV6-5 | - | TGTGCCAGCAGGGAACAGAGGAACACCGGGGAGCTGTTTTTT | CASREQRNTGELFF
TRBJ1-3 | - | TRBV5-4 | - | TGTGCCAGCAGCTTGGGGGGGGTTTCTGGAAACACCATATATTTT | CASSLGGVSGNTIYF
TRBJ1-1 | - | TRBV28 | - | TGTGCCAGCAGTTTACTGGGGCAGGGCGGCACTGAAGCTTTCTTT | CASSLLGQGGTEAFF
TRBJ1-5 | - | TRBV30 | - | TGTGCCTGGAGTGTACTCGCAGGGGATCAGCCCCAGCATTTT | CAWSVLAGDQPQHF
TRBJ1-5 | once | TRBV28 | - | TGTGCCAGCAGTGTCCAGGGGTGGTTTCAGCCCCAGCATTTT | CASSVQGWFQPQHF
TRBJ1-2 | few | TRBV2 | - | TGTGCCAGCAGTAACCCGCCAGGGGTAGGCTATGGCTACACCTTC | CASSNPPGVGYGYTF
TRBJ1-4 | - | TRBV7-9 | - | TGTGCCAGCAGCTTAGATAGCGGTGAAAAACTGTTTTTT | CASSLDSGEKLFF
TRBJ1-2 | - | TRBV6-6 | - | TGTGCCAGCAGTGGGGGCGGAAGATATGGCTACACCTTC | CASSGGGRYGYTF
TRBJ2-5 | - | TRBV5-1 | - | TGCGCCAGCAGCACGCCGGCGGCGGAGACCCAGTACTTC | CASSTPAAETQYF
TRBJ1-2 | - | TRBV7-2 | - | TGTGCCAGCAGCTTAGGGGTAGACAAATTGGGCTACACCTTC | CASSLGVDKLGYTF
TRBJ1-5 | - | TRBV19 | - | TGTGCCAGTAGTATTTCAGGGCGGACTCAGCCCCAGCATTTT | CASSISGRTQPQHF
TRBJ2-1 | - | TRBV6-1 | TRBD2 | TGTGCCAGCCTCGGGGGGGTTTTTAATGAGCAGTTCTTC | CASLGGVFNEQFF
TRBJ1-6 | - | TRBV4-2 | TRBD1 | TGTGCCAGCAGCCGCCGAACCGGGACAGGGGATAATTCACCCCTCCACTTT | CASSRRTGTGDNSPLHF
TRBJ1-1 | - | TRBV7-7 | - | TGTGCCAGCAGCTTAGAACGGACTACTGAAGCTTTCTTT | CASSLERTTEAFF
TRBJ2-3 | - | TRBV6-5 | - | TGTGCCAGCAGCCGCGGGGAGCTTACAGATACGCAGTATTTT | CASSRGELTDTQYF
TRBJ2-1 | - | TRBV5-4 | - | TGTGCCAGCAGCTTTACGGCTGAGGGCAATGAGCAGTTCTTC | CASSFTAEGNEQFF
TRBJ1-1 | - | TRBV5-4 | - | TGTGCCAGCAGCTCCGGGGACCGGGGGTACACTGAAGCTTTCTTT | CASSSGDRGYTEAFF
TRBJ1-3 | - | TRBV2 | - | TGTGCCAGCAGTGTATGGCTAGCGGACGACACCATATATTTT | CASSVWLADDTIYF
TRBJ2-5 | - | TRBV4-1 | - | TGCGCCAGCAGCCAAGACGGACTTTCGGCGGAGACCCAGTACTTC | CASSQDGLSAETQYF
TRBJ2-5 | few | TRBV7-7 | TRBD2 | TGTGCCAGCAGCCCGGGACTAACCATTGAGACCCAGTACTTC | CASSPGLTIETQYF
TRBJ1-1 | - | TRBV6-6 | - | TGTGCCAGCAGTTACCCGGACAGCCGATCTGAAGCTTTCTTT | CASSYPDSRSEAFF